The clone carrying this T cell receptor beta chain has a count of ten or more. The data were obtained in a study of blood T cells in healthy people across ages. Overall study context: Template switching retrieved approximately one barcoded beta molecule for each two T cells.

Alongside a J-beta primer mix, a sample-barcoded 5' primer served in a second PCR lasting about 7 to 11 cycles. Each CDR3 protein gets one entry after TCRdb re-called the 5' RACE reads with MiXCR. The sample includes some 1.5 million distinct CDR3 sequences, under 30% of them seen just once. The sample, about 10 milliliters of peripheral blood, was drawn from each donor. Total RNA, at least 5.5 micrograms per sample, came from PBMCs. CDR1 SGHTA and CDR2 FQGNSA come from the germline V gene. This CDR3 is 13 amino acids long. V lost 5 bases and J lost 9, with 11 bases in between. V and J are TRBV7-2 and TRBJ1-6, with D uncertain. Material for sequencing was blood. The sequence was obtained from a woman aged 30 to 39 in good health. CDR3 loop: CASSPDSGSPLHF. The CDR3 DNA is TGTGCCAGCAGCCCGGACTCCGGTTCACCCCTCCACTTT.